The rows below give T cell receptor beta chains drawn from one sample of a study of T cell responses to AZD1222 COVID-19 vaccine. Profiled with immunoSEQ multiplex PCR; TCRdb holds only in-frame clones, not every one. The sample has 150,000 to 180,000 clones, about 87% seen once; the top ten hold around 2.9%. Sequencing was performed on peripheral blood, taken on day 0 of AZD1222 vaccination. These receptor sequences come from an adult in good health. CDR3s include the opening cysteine and the closing phenylalanine or tryptophan. Fields, in order: CDR3 DNA, CDR3 protein, V gene, clone size, D gene, J gene. The D gene is left open where the match is weak. A row's size may be missing; if present it is once, few, many or a size class.

CDR3 DNA: TGCGCCAGCAGCTTTGAGGGCTCCTACAATGAGCAGTTCTTC; CDR3 protein: CASSFEGSYNEQFF; V gene: TRBV5-1; clone size: -; D gene: -; J gene: TRBJ2-1
CDR3 DNA: TGCGCCAGCAGTCGCAGCGGGGAAAAGACCTACGAGCAGTACTTC; CDR3 protein: CASSRSGEKTYEQYF; V gene: TRBV23-1; clone size: -; D gene: TRBD2; J gene: TRBJ2-7
CDR3 DNA: TGTGCCAGCAGACGCCGACAGGGAAACTATGGCTACACCTTC; CDR3 protein: CASRRRQGNYGYTF; V gene: TRBV28; clone size: -; D gene: TRBD1; J gene: TRBJ1-2
CDR3 DNA: TGCGCCAGCAGCCAAGAGGTGGGACTAGCGGGGGGGTACAATGAGCAGTTCTTC; CDR3 protein: CASSQEVGLAGGYNEQFF; V gene: TRBV4-3; clone size: -; D gene: TRBD2; J gene: TRBJ2-1
CDR3 DNA: TGTGCCAGCAGCCCCTCGTCCGGGGCCAACGTCCTGACTTTC; CDR3 protein: CASSPSSGANVLTF; V gene: TRBV6-5; clone size: -; D gene: -; J gene: TRBJ2-6
CDR3 DNA: TGTGCCAGCAGTCTGAGGACAGCTAACTATGGCTACACCTTC; CDR3 protein: CASSLRTANYGYTF; V gene: TRBV6-5; clone size: -; D gene: -; J gene: TRBJ1-2
CDR3 DNA: TGTGCCAGCAGTGAACGGGACAGGGCCCGTGGCTACACCTTC; CDR3 protein: CASSERDRARGYTF; V gene: TRBV6-1; clone size: -; D gene: TRBD1; J gene: TRBJ1-2
CDR3 DNA: TGCGCCAGCTCCGCCTCGTCGGGACTCCTCAATGAGCAGTTCTTC; CDR3 protein: CASSASSGLLNEQFF; V gene: TRBV5-1; clone size: -; D gene: -; J gene: TRBJ2-1
CDR3 DNA: TGTGCCAGCAGTGGGGGGAACTATGGCTACACCTTC; CDR3 protein: CASSGGNYGYTF; V gene: TRBV28; clone size: -; D gene: -; J gene: TRBJ1-2
CDR3 DNA: TGTGCCATCAGTGAAGGGTCAGGCGCCGGGGAGCTGTTTTTT; CDR3 protein: CAISEGSGAGELFF; V gene: TRBV10-3; clone size: -; D gene: -; J gene: TRBJ2-2
CDR3 DNA: TGTGCCAGTAGTGTAAGGTTCGGTCTTGAAGCTTTCTTT; CDR3 protein: CASSVRFGLEAFF; V gene: TRBV19; clone size: -; D gene: -; J gene: TRBJ1-1
CDR3 DNA: TGTGCCATCAGTAACCTACAGGGGTCCTACGAGCAGTACTTC; CDR3 protein: CAISNLQGSYEQYF; V gene: TRBV10-3; clone size: -; D gene: TRBD1; J gene: TRBJ2-7
CDR3 DNA: TGTGCCAGCAGCTTGTGGGGGCCCTACAATGAGCAGTTCTTC; CDR3 protein: CASSLWGPYNEQFF; V gene: TRBV5-5; clone size: -; D gene: -; J gene: TRBJ2-1
CDR3 DNA: TGTGCCAGCAGCTTAGGCGGGGGCGTGGGTGAGCAGTACTTC; CDR3 protein: CASSLGGGVGEQYF; V gene: TRBV7-9; clone size: -; D gene: -; J gene: TRBJ2-7
CDR3 DNA: TGCAGCGTTTTAGGGGCAGGGCAATACGAGCAGTACTTC; CDR3 protein: CSVLGAGQYEQYF; V gene: TRBV29-1; clone size: -; D gene: -; J gene: TRBJ2-7
CDR3 DNA: TGTGCCAGCAGCCACTTACTAGCGGGGAACACCGGGGAGCTGTTTTTT; CDR3 protein: CASSHLLAGNTGELFF; V gene: TRBV11-2; clone size: once; D gene: TRBD2; J gene: TRBJ2-2
CDR3 DNA: TGTGCCAGCAGTGGGCCGGGACAGGGGGCTCGGGACTATGGCTACACCTTC; CDR3 protein: CASSGPGQGARDYGYTF; V gene: TRBV6-1; clone size: once; D gene: TRBD1; J gene: TRBJ1-2
CDR3 DNA: TGTGCCAGCAATGGGGCCGCTGGCACCGGGGAGCTGTTTTTT; CDR3 protein: CASNGAAGTGELFF; V gene: TRBV2; clone size: -; D gene: -; J gene: TRBJ2-2